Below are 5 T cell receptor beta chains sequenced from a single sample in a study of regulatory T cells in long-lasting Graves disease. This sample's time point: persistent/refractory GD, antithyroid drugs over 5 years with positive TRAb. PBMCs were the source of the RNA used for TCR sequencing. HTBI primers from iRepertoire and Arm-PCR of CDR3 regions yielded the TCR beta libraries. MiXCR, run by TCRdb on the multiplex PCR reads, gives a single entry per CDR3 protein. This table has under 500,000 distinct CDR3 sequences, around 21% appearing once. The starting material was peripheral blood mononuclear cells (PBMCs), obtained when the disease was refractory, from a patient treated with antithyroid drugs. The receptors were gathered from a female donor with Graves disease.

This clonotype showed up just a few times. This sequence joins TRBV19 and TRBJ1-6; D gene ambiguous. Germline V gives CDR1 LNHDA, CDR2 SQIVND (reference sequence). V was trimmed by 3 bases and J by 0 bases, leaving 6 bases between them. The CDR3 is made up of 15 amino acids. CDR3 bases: TGTGCCAGTAGTATCTGGGACTCCTATAATTCACCCCTCCACTTT. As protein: CASSIWDSYNSPLHF.

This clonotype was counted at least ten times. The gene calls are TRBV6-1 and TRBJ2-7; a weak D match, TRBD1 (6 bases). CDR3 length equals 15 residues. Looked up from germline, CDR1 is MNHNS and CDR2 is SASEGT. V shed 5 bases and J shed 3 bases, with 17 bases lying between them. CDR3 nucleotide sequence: TGTGCCAGCAGTCACCCCTACAGGGATCACTACGAGCAGTACTTC. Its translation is CASSHPYRDHYEQYF.

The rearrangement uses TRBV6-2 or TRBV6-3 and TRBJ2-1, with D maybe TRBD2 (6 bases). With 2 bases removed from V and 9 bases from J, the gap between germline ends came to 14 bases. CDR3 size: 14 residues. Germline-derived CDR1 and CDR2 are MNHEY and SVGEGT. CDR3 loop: CASSYVAGNVEQFF. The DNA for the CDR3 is TGTGCCAGCAGTTACGTCGCGGGAAACGTTGAGCAGTTCTTC.

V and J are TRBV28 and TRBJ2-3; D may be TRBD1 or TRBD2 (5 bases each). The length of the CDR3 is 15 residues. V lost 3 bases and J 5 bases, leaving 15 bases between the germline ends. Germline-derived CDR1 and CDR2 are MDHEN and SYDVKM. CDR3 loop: CASSFWDPRKDTQYF. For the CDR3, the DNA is TGTGCCAGCAGTTTCTGGGACCCGCGGAAAGATACGCAGTATTTT.

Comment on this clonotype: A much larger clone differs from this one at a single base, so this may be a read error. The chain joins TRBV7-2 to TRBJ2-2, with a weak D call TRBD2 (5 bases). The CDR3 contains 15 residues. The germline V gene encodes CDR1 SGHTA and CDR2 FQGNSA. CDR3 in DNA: TGTGCCGGCAGCTTAGGCCCCCCCGGGGCCGGGGAGCTGTTTTTT. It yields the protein CAGSLGPPGAGELFF.